The clone carrying this T cell receptor beta chain was found once. Its antigen is undetermined. The data were obtained in a study of metastatic and nonmetastatic thyroid tumors. Turning to the study itself: Repertoire comparison spanned blood and tumor or nodule tissue of malignant and benign thyroid patients.

In the original workflow: Construction of a distant-metastasis classifier for papillary thyroid cancer relied on CDR3 differences across clinicopathological groups. TCRdb re-called the PCR reads via MiXCR. The V and J calls and clone size come from TCRdb's table, not from the authors' own analysis. The sample contains approximately 32,000 clones, under 40% of which appear only once. No treatment of any kind had been given to any patient before thyroid surgery. Whole-study findings and limits: Within blood and tumor, benign nodules reportedly had significantly lower TCR beta diversity than malignant thyroid tumors did.

This CDR3 is built from 16 residues. V dropped 1 base and J dropped 6; count of bases not matched to a gene: 5. Germline lookup yields CDR1 SGHRS and CDR2 YFSETQ. The TCR was taken from a female donor with papillary thyroid cancer or a benign thyroid nodule (not recorded which). Some clones in this sample may be carry-over from other donors' samples. Specimen: tumor tissue. The V and J genes are TRBV5-1 and TRBJ2-1; 12 bases agree with TRBD2. The CDR3 DNA sequence: TGCGCCAGCAGCTTGTCTAGCGGGAGGGCCTTCAATGAGCAGTTCTTC. Amino acids: CASSLSSGRAFNEQFF.